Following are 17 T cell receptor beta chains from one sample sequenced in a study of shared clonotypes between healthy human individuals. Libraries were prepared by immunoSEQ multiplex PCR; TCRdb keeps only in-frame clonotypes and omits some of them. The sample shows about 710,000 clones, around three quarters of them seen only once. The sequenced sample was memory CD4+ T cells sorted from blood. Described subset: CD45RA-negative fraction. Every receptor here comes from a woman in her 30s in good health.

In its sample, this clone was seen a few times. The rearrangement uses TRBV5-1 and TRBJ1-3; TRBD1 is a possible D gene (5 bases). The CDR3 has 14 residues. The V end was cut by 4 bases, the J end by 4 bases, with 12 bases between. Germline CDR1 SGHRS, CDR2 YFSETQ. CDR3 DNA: TGCGCCAGCAGCGGGGGGACTGAGGGAAACACCATATATTTT. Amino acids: CASSGGTEGNTIYF.

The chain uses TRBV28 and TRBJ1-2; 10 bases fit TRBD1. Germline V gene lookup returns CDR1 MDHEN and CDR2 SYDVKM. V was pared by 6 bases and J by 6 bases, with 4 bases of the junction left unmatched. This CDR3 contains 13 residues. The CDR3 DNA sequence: TGTGCCAGCAGAGATGGGACAGGGGATGGCTACACCTTC. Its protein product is CASRDGTGDGYTF.

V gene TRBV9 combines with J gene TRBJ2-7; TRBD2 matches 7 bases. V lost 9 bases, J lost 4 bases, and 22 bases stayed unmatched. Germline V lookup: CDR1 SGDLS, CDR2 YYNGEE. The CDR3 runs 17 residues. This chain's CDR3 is CANPSDPSSGGGYEQYF. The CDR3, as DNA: TGTGCCAACCCCTCGGATCCTTCTAGCGGAGGAGGGTACGAGCAGTACTTC.

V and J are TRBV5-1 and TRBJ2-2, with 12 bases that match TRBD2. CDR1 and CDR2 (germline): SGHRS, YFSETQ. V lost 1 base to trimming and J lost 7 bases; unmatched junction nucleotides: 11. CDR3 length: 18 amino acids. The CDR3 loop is CASSLNRLAGDWVGELFF. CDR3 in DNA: TGCGCCAGCAGCTTGAACCGACTAGCGGGAGACTGGGTCGGGGAGCTGTTTTTT.

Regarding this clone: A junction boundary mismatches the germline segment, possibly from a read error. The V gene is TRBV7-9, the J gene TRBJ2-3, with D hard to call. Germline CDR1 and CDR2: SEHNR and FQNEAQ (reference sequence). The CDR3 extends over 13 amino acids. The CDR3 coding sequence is TGTGCCGGCAGCAGTTGGGACACAGATACGCAGTATTTT. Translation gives CAGSSWDTDTQYF.

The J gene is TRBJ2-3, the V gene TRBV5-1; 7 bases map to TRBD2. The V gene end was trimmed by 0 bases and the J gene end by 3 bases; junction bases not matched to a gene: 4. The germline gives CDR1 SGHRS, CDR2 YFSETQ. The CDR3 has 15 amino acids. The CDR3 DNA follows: TGCGCCAGCAGCTTGGGGGCGGGAGCGACAGATACGCAGTATTTT. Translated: CASSLGAGATDTQYF.

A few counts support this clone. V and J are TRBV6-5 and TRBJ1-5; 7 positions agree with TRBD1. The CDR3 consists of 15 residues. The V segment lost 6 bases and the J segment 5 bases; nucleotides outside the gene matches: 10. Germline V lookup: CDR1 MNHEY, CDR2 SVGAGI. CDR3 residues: CASRTSSGGYQPQHF. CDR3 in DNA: TGTGCCAGCAGAACGTCGTCAGGGGGGTATCAGCCCCAGCATTTT.

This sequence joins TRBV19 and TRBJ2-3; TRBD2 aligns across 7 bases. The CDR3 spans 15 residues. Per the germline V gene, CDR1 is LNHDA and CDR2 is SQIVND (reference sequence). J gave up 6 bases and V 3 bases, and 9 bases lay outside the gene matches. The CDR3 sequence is CASSIGTMGSDTQYF. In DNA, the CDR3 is TGTGCCAGTAGTATCGGGACTATGGGGTCGGATACGCAGTATTTT.

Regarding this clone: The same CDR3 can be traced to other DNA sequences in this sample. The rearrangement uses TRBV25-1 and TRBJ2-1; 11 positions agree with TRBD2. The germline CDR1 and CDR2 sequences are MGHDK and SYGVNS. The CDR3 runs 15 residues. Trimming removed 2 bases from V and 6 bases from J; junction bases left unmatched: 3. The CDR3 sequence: CASSEVLAGGNEQFF. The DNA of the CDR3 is TGTGCCAGCAGTGAAGTTCTAGCGGGAGGCAATGAGCAGTTCTTC. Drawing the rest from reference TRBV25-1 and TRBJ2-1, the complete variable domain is EADIYQTPRYLVIGTGKKITLECSQTMGHDKMYWYQQDPGMELHLIHYSYGVNSTEKGDLSSESTVSRIRTEHFPLTLESARPSHTSQYLCASSEVLAGGNEQFFGPGTRLTVL.

The CDR3 region has the DNA TGTGCCAGTCGGGTCCGGAGGCCTTACGAGCAGTACTTC. Residues: CASRVRRPYEQYF. The chain is built from TRBV28 and TRBJ2-7; TRBD2 might be the D (5 bases). Germline V gene sequence: CDR1 MDHEN, CDR2 SYDVKM. Trimming removed 9 bases from V and 4 bases from J, with 16 bases in between. This CDR3 region has 13 residues.

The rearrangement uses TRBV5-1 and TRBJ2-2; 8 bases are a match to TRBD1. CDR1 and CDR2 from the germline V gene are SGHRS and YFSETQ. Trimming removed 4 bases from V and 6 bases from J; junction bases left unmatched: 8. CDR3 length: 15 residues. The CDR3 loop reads CASSPGQGFSGELFF. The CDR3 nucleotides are TGCGCCAGCAGCCCCGGACAGGGTTTTTCCGGGGAGCTGTTTTTT.

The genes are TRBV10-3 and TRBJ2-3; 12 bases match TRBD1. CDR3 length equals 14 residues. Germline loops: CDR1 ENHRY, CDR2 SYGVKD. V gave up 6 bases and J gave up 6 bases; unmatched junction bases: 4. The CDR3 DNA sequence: TGTGCCATCAGCCCGGGACAGGGGGCGGATACGCAGTATTTT. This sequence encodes CAISPGQGADTQYF.

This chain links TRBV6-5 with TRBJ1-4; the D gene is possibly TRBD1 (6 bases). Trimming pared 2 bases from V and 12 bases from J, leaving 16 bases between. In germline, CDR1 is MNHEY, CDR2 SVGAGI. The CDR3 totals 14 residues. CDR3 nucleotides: TGTGCCAGCAGTTACCTCTGGGACAAGGGGGAACTGTTTTTT. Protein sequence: CASSYLWDKGELFF.

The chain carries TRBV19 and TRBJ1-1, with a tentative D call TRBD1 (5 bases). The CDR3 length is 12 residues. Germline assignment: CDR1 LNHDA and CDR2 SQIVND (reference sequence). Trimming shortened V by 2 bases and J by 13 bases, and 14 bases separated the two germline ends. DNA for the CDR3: TGTGCCAGTAGTATAAAAGGGGCGTTAGTTTTCTTT. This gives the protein CASSIKGALVFF.

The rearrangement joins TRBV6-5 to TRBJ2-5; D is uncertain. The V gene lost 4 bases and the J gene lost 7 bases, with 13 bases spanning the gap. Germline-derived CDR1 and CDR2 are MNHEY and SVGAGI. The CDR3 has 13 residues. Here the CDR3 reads CASSSPLLRTQYF. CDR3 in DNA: TGTGCCAGCAGTTCGCCCTTACTCCGGACCCAGTACTTC.

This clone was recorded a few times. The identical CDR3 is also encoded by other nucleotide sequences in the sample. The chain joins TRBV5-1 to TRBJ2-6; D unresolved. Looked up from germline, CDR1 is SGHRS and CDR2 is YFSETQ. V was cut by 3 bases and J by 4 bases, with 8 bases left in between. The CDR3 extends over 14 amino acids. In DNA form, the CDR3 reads TGCGCCAGCAGCTCCGGCTCAGGGGCCAACGTCCTGACTTTC. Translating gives CASSSGSGANVLTF.

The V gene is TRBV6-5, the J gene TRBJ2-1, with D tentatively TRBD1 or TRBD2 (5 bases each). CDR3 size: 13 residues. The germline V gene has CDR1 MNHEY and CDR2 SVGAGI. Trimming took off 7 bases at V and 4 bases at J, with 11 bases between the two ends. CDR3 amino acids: CASTSGPYNEQFF. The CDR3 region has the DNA TGTGCCAGCACTTCGGGGCCTTACAATGAGCAGTTCTTC.